The clone carrying this TCR beta chain was seen a handful of times. What it recognizes is unknown. The protocol was immunoSEQ multiplex PCR, while the TCRdb copy is restricted to in-frame clones and leaves out a portion. The top ten hold less than 6% of the sample, which has 130,000 to 150,000 clones, 86% seen once. The data originate from a study of T cell responses to AZD1222 COVID-19 vaccine. The ends were cut back, 6 bases at V and 4 bases at J, with 15 bases in the middle. This CDR3 comprises 14 residues. Germline assignment: CDR1 MNHEY and CDR2 SVGAGI. Study-level points and caveats: Increases in Spike-specific TCR breadth and depth were seen after two AZD1222 doses. Mostly white British, mostly female donors; authors suggested clonal diversity may be underestimated. Seropositivity was recorded at baseline in only a handful of AZD1222 recipients. Along spike, vaccine-associated CD4 TCRs were found throughout, with dominance at 160-218 and 743-854.

This specimen consisted of peripheral blood, obtained 28 days after the second AZD1222 dose. The chain couples TRBV6-5 to TRBJ1-2; maybe TRBD1 (6 bases). The source is an adult who received the AZD1222 COVID-19 vaccine. The CDR3 reads CASRTRGAAYGYTF. CDR3 DNA: TGTGCCAGCAGAACACGGGGGGCGGCCTATGGCTACACCTTC.